The next 17 T cell receptor beta chains were all read from a single sample in a study of cytomegalovirus exposure and HLA in healthy donors. Generated by immunoSEQ multiplex PCR, the TCRdb table keeps only in-frame clones and is missing some. Of some 330,000 clones in the sample, about nine tenths were seen once. The sample was PBMCs. These receptors were obtained from a woman aged 18-29 years in good health and CMV-seronegative.

The chain uses TRBV7-2 and TRBJ2-7, with 10 bases identical to TRBD2. The CDR3 has 18 residues. The J segment lost 1 base and the V segment lost 2 bases, leaving 11 bases of the junction unmatched. Germline V gene data show CDR1 as SGHTA and CDR2 as FQGNSA. In DNA form, the CDR3 reads TGTGCCAGCAGCTTACCTGGTATAGCGGGAGGTCTGTCCTACGAGCAGTACTTC. Translation gives CASSLPGIAGGLSYEQYF.

This chain joins TRBV6-5 and TRBJ2-2; 8 positions agree with TRBD2. The CDR3 totals 14 residues. Unmatched junction bases numbered 6, after V lost 7 bases and J lost 5 bases. CDR1 is MNHEY and CDR2 is SVGAGI in the germline V gene. The CDR3 is CASNSGSGTGELFF. CDR3 DNA sequence: TGTGCCAGCAACAGCGGGAGTGGGACCGGGGAGCTGTTTTTT.

The genes are TRBV7-2 and TRBJ2-1, with 7 positions matching TRBD2. CDR3 size: 13 residues. V shed 5 bases and J 3 bases; nucleotides not matched to a gene: 1. Germline CDR1 and CDR2: SGHTA and FQGNSA. CDR3 DNA: TGTGCCAGCAGCAGGGACTACTACAATGAGCAGTTCTTC. Amino acids: CASSRDYYNEQFF.

V usage is TRBV5-1 and J usage is TRBJ1-2; 7 bases map to TRBD1. There are 16 residues in the CDR3. Germline trimming cut 1 base from V and 6 bases from J; bases unmatched to any gene: 12. The V gene's germline CDR1 is SGHRS and CDR2 YFSETQ. Written as DNA, the CDR3 is TGCGCCAGCAGCTTGTGGCCCTCAGGGGGTGTCGATGGCTACACCTTC. Residues: CASSLWPSGGVDGYTF.

The gene calls are TRBV9 and TRBJ2-1; 8 bases map to TRBD1. This CDR3 is 15 amino acids long. Germline CDR1 SGDLS, CDR2 YYNGEE. The V gene end was trimmed by 6 bases and the J gene end by 0 bases; junction bases not matched to a gene: 5. Here the CDR3 reads CASTRTGSSYNEQFF. In DNA form, the CDR3 reads TGTGCCAGCACCCGGACAGGGAGCTCCTACAATGAGCAGTTCTTC.

V gene TRBV13 combines with J gene TRBJ2-2; D is ambiguous. The CDR3 is made up of 13 amino acids. Deletions cut 0 bases from V and 8 bases from J, with 7 bases between. The germline gives CDR1 PRHDT, CDR2 FYEKMQ (reference sequence). This CDR3 is CASSLGSPGELFF. The DNA for the CDR3 is TGTGCCAGCAGCTTAGGGTCTCCGGGGGAGCTGTTTTTT.

This clone was counted at least ten times. At the DNA level, this CDR3 is encoded by other sequences in the same sample as well. The chain carries TRBV18 and TRBJ2-5; 11 bases agree with TRBD2. This CDR3 comprises 17 residues. V shed 2 bases and J 2 bases; nucleotides not matched to a gene: 7. Germline loops: CDR1 KGHSH, CDR2 LQKENI. For the CDR3, the DNA is TGTGCCAGCTCACCAAGGCTAGCGGGAGGCCCTCAAGAGACCCAGTACTTC. Residues: CASSPRLAGGPQETQYF.

This sequence joins TRBV5-1 and TRBJ2-1, with 12 bases matching TRBD2. Germline CDR1 and CDR2: SGHRS and YFSETQ. CDR3 length: 17 residues. The trim removed 4 bases at V and 6 bases at J, leaving 11 bases unmatched. CDR3 bases: TGCGCCAGCAGCAAGAACCTAGCGGGAGGGTTGGGCAATGAGCAGTTCTTC. This codes for CASSKNLAGGLGNEQFF.

This clone has only a few counts. This rearrangement joins TRBV16 to TRBJ1-2; D is undetermined. Germline V gene sequence: CDR1 KGHSY, CDR2 FQNENV. The length of the CDR3 is 13 residues. V lost 2 bases and J lost 7, with 11 bases in between. CDR3 DNA: TGTGCCAGCAGCCAAGCACTAACTATTGGCTACACCTTC. Amino acids: CASSQALTIGYTF.

As regards this clone: Other DNA sequences within the sample encode an identical CDR3. V and J are TRBV18 and TRBJ1-1, with 8 bases that match TRBD1. Losses at the gene ends were 2 bases for V and 1 base for J; bases not matched to a gene: 0. CDR3 length: 14 amino acids. The germline V gene has CDR1 KGHSH and CDR2 LQKENI. CDR3 amino acids: CASSPGQGNTEAFF. The CDR3 region has the DNA TGTGCCAGCTCACCAGGACAGGGGAACACTGAAGCTTTCTTT.

The V gene is TRBV2, the J gene TRBJ2-3; maybe TRBD2 (5 bases). Trimming cost V 6 bases and J 10 bases, with 17 bases left between them. CDR1 and CDR2 from the germline V gene are SNHLY and FYNNEI. The CDR3 runs to 13 residues. The DNA of the CDR3 is TGTGCCAGCAGGGGTTACTCTGTGGACTCGCAGTATTTT. Amino acid sequence: CASRGYSVDSQYF.

The CDR3 is CASRSQDTDTQYF. The CDR3 DNA is TGTGCCAGCAGATCTCAGGACACAGATACGCAGTATTTT. The chain has TRBV5-4 and TRBJ2-3; D gene unclear. V lost 5 bases and J 2 bases, leaving 9 bases between the germline ends. The CDR3 extends over 13 amino acids. Germline-derived CDR1 and CDR2 are SGHNT and YYREEE (reference sequence).

This rearrangement joins TRBV5-8 to TRBJ1-5; D ambiguous. This CDR3 has 14 amino acids. Germline CDR1 reads SGHTS; CDR2 reads YDEGEE. The ends were cut back, 1 base at V and 4 bases at J, with 9 bases in the middle. Here the CDR3 DNA reads TGTGCCAGCAGCTTGTTCGGGGAAAATCAGCCCCAGCATTTT. Its protein is CASSLFGENQPQHF.

There are a few counts of this clone. The chain joins TRBV2 to TRBJ2-7; 9 nucleotides agree with TRBD2. Trimming took 6 bases from V and 0 from J; bases not matched to a gene: 3. This CDR3 contains 14 residues. Germline assignment: CDR1 SNHLY and CDR2 FYNNEI. DNA for the CDR3: TGTGCCAGCAGCGTTAGCGGGAGCTCCTACGAGCAGTACTTC. Protein: CASSVSGSSYEQYF.

This clone was seen a handful of times. The chain uses TRBV11-2 and TRBJ2-7, with 8 bases lining up with TRBD2. There are 15 residues in the CDR3. The trim removed 5 bases at V and 4 bases at J, leaving 10 bases unmatched. Germline assignment: CDR1 SGHAT and CDR2 FQNNGV. The CDR3 DNA sequence: TGTGCCAGCAGCGACCTAGCGGGTAGAAGGTACGAGCAGTACTTC. Encoded protein: CASSDLAGRRYEQYF.

The rearrangement joins TRBV27 to TRBJ2-1, with D perhaps TRBD1 (6 bases). In germline, CDR1 is MNHEY, CDR2 SMNVEV (reference sequence). V was trimmed by 0 bases and J by 6 bases, leaving 15 bases between them. This CDR3 is 16 amino acids long. The CDR3 protein is CASSLSGTTLFNEQFF. Written as DNA, the CDR3 is TGTGCCAGCAGTTTATCGGGGACAACCCTTTTCAATGAGCAGTTCTTC.

This clone turned up a few times. The rearrangement joins TRBV7-8 to TRBJ2-7; 8 positions agree with TRBD1. V lost 1 base, J lost 4 bases, and 6 bases stayed unmatched. The CDR3 covers 15 residues. Germline CDR1 reads SGHVS; CDR2 reads FQNEAQ. The CDR3 is CASSLDRYRGYEQYF. Here the CDR3 DNA reads TGTGCCAGCAGCTTAGACCGGTACAGGGGGTACGAGCAGTACTTC.